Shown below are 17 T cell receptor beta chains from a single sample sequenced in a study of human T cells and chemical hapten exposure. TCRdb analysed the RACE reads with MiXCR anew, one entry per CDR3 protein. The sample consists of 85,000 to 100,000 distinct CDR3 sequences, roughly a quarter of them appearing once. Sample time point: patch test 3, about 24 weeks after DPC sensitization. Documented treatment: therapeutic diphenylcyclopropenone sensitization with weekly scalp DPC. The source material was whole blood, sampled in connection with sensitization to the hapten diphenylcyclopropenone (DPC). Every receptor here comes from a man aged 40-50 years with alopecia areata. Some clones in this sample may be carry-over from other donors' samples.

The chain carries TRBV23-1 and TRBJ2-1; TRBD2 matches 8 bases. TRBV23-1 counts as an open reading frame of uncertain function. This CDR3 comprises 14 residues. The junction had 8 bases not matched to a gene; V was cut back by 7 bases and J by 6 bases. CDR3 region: CASTQGLVVNEQFF. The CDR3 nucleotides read TGCGCCAGCACACAGGGACTAGTCGTCAATGAGCAGTTCTTC.

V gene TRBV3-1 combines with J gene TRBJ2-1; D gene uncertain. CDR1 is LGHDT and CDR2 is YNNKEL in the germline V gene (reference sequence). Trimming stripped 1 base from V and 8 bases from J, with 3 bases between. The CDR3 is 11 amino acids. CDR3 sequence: CASSQVDEQFF. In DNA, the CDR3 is TGTGCCAGCAGCCAAGTGGATGAGCAGTTCTTC.

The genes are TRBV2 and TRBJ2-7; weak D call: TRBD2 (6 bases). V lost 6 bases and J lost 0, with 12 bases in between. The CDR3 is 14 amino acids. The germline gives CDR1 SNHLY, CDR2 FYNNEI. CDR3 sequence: CASRLSGGSYEQYF. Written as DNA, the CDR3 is TGTGCCAGCAGGCTTAGCGGAGGCTCCTACGAGCAGTACTTC.

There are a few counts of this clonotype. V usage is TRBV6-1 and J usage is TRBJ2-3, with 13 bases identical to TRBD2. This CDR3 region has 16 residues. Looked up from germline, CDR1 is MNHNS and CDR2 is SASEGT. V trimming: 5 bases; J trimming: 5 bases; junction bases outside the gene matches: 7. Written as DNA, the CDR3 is TGTGCCAGCAGTTACGGACTAGCGGGAGCGAAAGATACGCAGTATTTT. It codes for CASSYGLAGAKDTQYF.

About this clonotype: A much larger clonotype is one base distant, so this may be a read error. CDR3 nucleotides: TGCGCCAGCAGCCCGGATGTAAAGGGTAGATCCTACGAGCAGTACTTC. Protein sequence: CASSPDVKGRSYEQYF. V usage is TRBV4-3 and J usage is TRBJ2-7; D gene unclear. This CDR3 contains 16 residues. The ends were cut back, 4 bases at V and 1 base at J, with 17 bases in the middle. Germline V gene data show CDR1 as LGHNA and CDR2 as YSLEER.

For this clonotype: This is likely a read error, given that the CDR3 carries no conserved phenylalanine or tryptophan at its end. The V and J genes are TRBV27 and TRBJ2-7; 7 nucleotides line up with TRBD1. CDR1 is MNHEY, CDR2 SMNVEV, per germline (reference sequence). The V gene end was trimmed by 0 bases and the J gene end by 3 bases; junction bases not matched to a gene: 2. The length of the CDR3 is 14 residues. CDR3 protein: CASSLSGQSYEQYY. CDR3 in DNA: TGTGCCAGCAGTTTATCGGGACAGAGCTACGAGCAGTACTAC.

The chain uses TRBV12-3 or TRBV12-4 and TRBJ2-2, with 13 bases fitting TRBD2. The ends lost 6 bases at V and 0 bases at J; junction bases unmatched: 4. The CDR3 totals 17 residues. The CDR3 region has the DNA TGTGCCAGCAGGGGACTAGCGGGGCCCGCGAACACCGGGGAGCTGTTTTTT. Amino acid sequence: CASRGLAGPANTGELFF.

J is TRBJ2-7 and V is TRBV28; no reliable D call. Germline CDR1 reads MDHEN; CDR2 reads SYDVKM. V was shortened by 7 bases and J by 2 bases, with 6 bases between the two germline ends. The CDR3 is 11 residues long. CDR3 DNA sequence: TGTGCCAGCATGGGCGCCTACGAGCAGTACTTC. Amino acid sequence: CASMGAYEQYF.

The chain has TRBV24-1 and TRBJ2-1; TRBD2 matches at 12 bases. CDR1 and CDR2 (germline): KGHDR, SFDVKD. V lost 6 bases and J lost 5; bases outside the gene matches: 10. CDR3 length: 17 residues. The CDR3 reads CATSPAGASGRDNEQFF. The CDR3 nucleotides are TGTGCCACCAGTCCTGCGGGGGCTAGCGGGAGGGACAATGAGCAGTTCTTC.

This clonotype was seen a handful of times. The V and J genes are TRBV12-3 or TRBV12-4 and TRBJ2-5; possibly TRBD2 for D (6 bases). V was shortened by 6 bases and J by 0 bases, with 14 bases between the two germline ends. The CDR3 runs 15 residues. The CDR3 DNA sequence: TGTGCCAGCAGCCGACTAACTAGCCACCAAGAGACCCAGTACTTC. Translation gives CASSRLTSHQETQYF.

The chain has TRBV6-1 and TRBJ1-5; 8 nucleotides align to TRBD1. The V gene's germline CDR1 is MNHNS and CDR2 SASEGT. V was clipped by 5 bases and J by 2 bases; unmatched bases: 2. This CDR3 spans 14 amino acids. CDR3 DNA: TGTGCCAGCAGTTTGGGACAGGGCAATCAGCCCCAGCATTTT. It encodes CASSLGQGNQPQHF.

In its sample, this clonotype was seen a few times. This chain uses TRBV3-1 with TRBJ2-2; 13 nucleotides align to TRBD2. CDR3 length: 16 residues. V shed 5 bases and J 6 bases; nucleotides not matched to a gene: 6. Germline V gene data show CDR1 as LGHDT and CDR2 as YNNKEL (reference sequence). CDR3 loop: CASSARTSGSSGELFF. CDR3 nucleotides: TGTGCCAGCAGCGCCCGGACTAGCGGGAGTTCCGGGGAGCTGTTTTTT.

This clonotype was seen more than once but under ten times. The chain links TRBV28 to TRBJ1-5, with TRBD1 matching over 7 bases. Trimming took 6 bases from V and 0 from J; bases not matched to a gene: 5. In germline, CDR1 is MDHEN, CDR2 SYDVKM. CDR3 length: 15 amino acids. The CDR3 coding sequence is TGTGCCAGCAGGCAGGGGGGGCCTAGCAATCAGCCCCAGCATTTT. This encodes CASRQGGPSNQPQHF.

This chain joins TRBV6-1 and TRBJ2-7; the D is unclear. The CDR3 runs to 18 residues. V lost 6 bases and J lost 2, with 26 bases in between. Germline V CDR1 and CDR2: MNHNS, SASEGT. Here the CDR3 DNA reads TGTGCCAGCAGGGCAAACCCCCGAAACACAACGTCGGCCTACGAGCAGTACTTC. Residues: CASRANPRNTTSAYEQYF.

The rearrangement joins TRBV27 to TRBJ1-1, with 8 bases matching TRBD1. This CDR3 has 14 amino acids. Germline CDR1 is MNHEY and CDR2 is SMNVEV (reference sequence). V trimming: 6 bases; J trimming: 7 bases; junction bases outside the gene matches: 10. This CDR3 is CASSNHRGKGEAFF. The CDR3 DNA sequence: TGTGCCAGCAGCAACCACAGGGGGAAGGGTGAAGCTTTCTTT.

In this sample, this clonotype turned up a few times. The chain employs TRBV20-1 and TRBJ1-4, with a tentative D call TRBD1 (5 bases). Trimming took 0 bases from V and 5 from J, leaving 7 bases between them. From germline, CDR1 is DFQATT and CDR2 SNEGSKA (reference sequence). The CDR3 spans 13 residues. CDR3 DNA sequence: TGCAGTGCTAGAGATAAGGGGAATGAAAAACTGTTTTTT. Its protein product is CSARDKGNEKLFF.

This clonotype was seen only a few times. The CDR3 reads CASRPLAGAGDTQYF. As DNA, the CDR3 is TGTGCCAGCAGGCCTCTAGCGGGAGCTGGAGATACGCAGTATTTT. The rearrangement joins TRBV28 to TRBJ2-3; 10 bases fit TRBD2. The CDR3 has 15 amino acids. J was trimmed by 5 bases and V by 6 bases; bases with no gene match: 8. Per germline, CDR1 MDHEN and CDR2 SYDVKM.